This T cell receptor (beta chain) was identified in a study of response to subunit inactivated influenza vaccine. Whole-study findings and limits: Only a handful of new T cells, the authors suggested, are recruited with each seasonal influenza vaccination.

TCRdb re-derived calls from the RT-PCR reads in MiXCR, one entry per CDR3 protein. The sample has over 800,000 distinct CDR3 sequences, approximately 22% seen once. For this clonotype: Its antigen remains unknown.

V was clipped by 3 bases and J by 4 bases; unmatched bases: 7. This CDR3 contains 15 residues. The chain combines TRBV12-3 or TRBV12-4 with TRBJ2-7; 9 nucleotides line up with TRBD1. The material sequenced was PBMCs from blood, taken more than 4 days after vaccination. The receptor was derived from a man between 45 and 60 years old who received an inactivated influenza vaccine. The DNA for the CDR3 is TGTGCCAGCAGTTTGCTGGGACAGGGCGAGTACGAGCAGTACTTC. Its translation: CASSLLGQGEYEQYF.